This entry features one T cell receptor (beta chain) sequence. This sample is drawn from a study of CD8 T cells in Susac syndrome. Sequencing of TCR beta was carried out in blood CD8+ and CD4+ T cells. An amount of RNA that ranged from roughly 0.45 to 1 ug was reverse transcribed with random hexamers. TCRdb re-derived calls from the immunoSEQ multiplex PCR reads in MiXCR, one entry per CDR3 protein. The repertoire holds about 190,000 distinct CDR3 sequences, with roughly 90% as singletons. This clonotype was sampled from a human donor with Susac syndrome. The sample comprised CD4+ T cells from PBMCs.

The CDR3 spells CASTRARDRGLGNRYEQYF. The CDR3 coding sequence is TGTGCCAGCACCCGTGCGAGAGACAGGGGACTCGGGAATAGATACGAGCAGTACTTC. This chain links TRBV27 with TRBJ2-7; 8 positions match TRBD1. Germline V gene data show CDR1 as MNHEY and CDR2 as SMNVEV (reference sequence). This CDR3 has 19 residues. V lost 7 bases, J lost 4 bases, and 24 bases stayed unmatched.